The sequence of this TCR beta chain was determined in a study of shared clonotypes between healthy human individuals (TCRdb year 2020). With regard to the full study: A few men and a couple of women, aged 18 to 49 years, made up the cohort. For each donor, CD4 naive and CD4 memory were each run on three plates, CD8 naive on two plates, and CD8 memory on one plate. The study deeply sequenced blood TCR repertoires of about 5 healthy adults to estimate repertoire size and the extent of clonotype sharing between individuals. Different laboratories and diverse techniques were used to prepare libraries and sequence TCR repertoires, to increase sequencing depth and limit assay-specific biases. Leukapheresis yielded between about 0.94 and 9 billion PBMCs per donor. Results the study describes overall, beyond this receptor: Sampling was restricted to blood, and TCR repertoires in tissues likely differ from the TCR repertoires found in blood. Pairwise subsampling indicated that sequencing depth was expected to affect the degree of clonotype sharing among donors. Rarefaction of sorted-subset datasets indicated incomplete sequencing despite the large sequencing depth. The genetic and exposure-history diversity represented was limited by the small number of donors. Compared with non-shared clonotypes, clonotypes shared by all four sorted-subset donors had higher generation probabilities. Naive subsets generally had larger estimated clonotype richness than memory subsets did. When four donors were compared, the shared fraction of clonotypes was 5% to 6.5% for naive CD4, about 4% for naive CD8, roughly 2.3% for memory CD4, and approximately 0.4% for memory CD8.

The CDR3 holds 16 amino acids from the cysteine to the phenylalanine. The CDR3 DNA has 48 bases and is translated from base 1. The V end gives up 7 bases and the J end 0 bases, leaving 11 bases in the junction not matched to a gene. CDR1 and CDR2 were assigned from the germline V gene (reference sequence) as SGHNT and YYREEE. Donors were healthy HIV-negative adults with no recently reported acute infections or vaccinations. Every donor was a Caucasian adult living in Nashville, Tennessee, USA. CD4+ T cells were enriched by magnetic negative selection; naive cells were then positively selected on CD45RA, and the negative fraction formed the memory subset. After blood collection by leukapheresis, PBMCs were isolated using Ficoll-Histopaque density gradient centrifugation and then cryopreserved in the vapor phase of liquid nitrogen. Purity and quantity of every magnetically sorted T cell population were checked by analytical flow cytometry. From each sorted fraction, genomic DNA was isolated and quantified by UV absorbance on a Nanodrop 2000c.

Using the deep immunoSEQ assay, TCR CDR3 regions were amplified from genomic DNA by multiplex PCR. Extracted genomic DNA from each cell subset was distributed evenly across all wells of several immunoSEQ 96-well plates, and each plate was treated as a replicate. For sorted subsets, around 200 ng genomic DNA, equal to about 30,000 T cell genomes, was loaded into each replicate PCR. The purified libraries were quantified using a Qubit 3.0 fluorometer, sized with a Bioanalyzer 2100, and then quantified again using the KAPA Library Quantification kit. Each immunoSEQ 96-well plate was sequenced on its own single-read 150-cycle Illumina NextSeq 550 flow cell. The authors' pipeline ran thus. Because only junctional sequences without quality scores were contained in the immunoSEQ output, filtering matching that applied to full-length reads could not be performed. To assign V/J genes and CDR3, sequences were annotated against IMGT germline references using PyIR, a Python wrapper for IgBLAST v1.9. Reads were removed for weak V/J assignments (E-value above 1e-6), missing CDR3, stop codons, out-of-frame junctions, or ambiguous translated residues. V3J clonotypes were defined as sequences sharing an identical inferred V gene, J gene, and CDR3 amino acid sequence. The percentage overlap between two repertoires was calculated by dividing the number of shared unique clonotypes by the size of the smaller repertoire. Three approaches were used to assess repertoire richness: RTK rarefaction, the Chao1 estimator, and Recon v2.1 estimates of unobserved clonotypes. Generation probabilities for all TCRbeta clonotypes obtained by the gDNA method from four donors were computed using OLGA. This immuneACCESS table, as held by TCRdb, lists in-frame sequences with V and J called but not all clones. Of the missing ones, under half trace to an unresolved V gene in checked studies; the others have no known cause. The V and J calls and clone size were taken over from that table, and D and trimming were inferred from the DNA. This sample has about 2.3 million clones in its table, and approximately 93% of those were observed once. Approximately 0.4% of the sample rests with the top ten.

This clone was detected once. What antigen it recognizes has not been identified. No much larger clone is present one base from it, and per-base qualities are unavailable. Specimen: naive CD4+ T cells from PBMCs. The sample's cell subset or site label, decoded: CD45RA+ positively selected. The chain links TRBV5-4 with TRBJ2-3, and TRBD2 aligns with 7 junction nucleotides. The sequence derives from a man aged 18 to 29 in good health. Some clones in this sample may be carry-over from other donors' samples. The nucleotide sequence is TGTGCCAGCTCAGGAGGGAGGGCCCGAAGCACAGATACGCAGTATTTT. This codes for CASSGGRARSTDTQYF.